The T cell receptor (beta chain) under discussion was sequenced for a study of OX40 agonist ivuxolimab in advanced cancers. Study-level background: Patients were treated with ivuxolimab, an agonistic anti-OX40 (CD134) antibody. Every 2 weeks, patients got intravenous ivuxolimab at one of six dose levels (0.01-10 mg/kg). Study-wide points: Antigen specificity was not determined for the expanded peripheral T cells.

Assay: immunoSEQ multiplex PCR; the TCRdb copy retains only in-frame clones and omits some. Of some 64,000 clones detected, about 90% appear once; the ten largest clones hold 20% to 25%. On this clone itself: Its antigen remains unknown.

Specimen: CD4+ or CD8+ T cells sorted from blood, collected in a trial of the OX40 agonist ivuxolimab. This receptor was obtained from an adult with an advanced solid tumor such as melanoma, head and neck, liver or kidney cancer.

The CDR3 DNA reads as TGTGCCAGCAGACTAGGGTTAGCCAAAAACATTCAGTACTTC. Translated: CASRLGLAKNIQYF. The V call is TRBV2, the J call TRBJ2-4; the D gene is possibly TRBD2 (5 bases). The CDR3 runs 14 residues. V lost 6 bases and J 0 bases, leaving 9 bases between the germline ends. Germline V CDR1 and CDR2: SNHLY, FYNNEI.